Included here is one T cell receptor beta chain sequence, with context. Its antigen is unidentified. The data are from a study of siplizumab effects on memory and regulatory T cells. The protocol was immunoSEQ multiplex PCR, while the TCRdb copy is restricted to in-frame clones and leaves out a portion. Here the sample spans some 53,000 clones, about 97% being singletons. The V and J ends lost 8 bases and 0 bases, in that order; junction bases with no gene match: 14. This CDR3 has 19 amino acids. In germline, CDR1 is MNHEY, CDR2 SMNVEV (reference sequence). Whole-study results and caveats: Naive T cells, seemingly more diverse than memory cells, seemed major alloresponse contributors.

The receptor comes from a human donor in good health. Sequencing was carried out using naive CD4+ T cells sorted from blood. The chain couples TRBV27 to TRBJ2-1; 12 positions agree with TRBD1. The DNA for the CDR3 is TGTGCCAGCCCCAGCCCGGGACAGGGGGCTTTTGACTCCTACAATGAGCAGTTCTTC. This gives the protein CASPSPGQGAFDSYNEQFF.